This T cell receptor beta chain was identified during a study of cytomegalovirus exposure and HLA in healthy donors. Across the whole study: Assignment to the Caucasian-associated ancestry cluster applied to around 76% of the roughly 400 genotyped donors. Study conclusions and caveats: Analysis performed later found 16,951 TCR beta sequences associated with HLA alleles at 0.05 false discovery rate. What TCR beta sequences reportedly achieved was accurate prediction of HLA-A and HLA-B alleles in most subjects.

With respect to this clone: As yet, its antigen is unknown.

The PCR had 60 Vbeta and 13 Jbeta primers. Sequencing was performed with immunoSEQ multiplex PCR; in TCRdb, only in-frame clones are kept and a portion is missing. The sample consists of some 130,000 clones, around 73% of them appearing once. Germline V gene data show CDR1 as SGHVS and CDR2 as FQNEAQ. With 5 bases clipped from V and 7 bases from J, the junction kept 1 base outside the gene matches. This CDR3 comprises 13 residues. The clonotype comes from a female donor in good health and CMV-seronegative. The gene calls are TRBV7-8 and TRBJ2-1; 11 bases agree with TRBD1. The sample consisted of PBMCs. CDR3 nucleotides: TGTGCCAGCAGCCGGGACAGGGGGAATGAGCAGTTCTTC. It translates to CASSRDRGNEQFF.